One and the same sample provided the 14 T cell receptor beta chains below, sequenced in a study of OX40 agonist ivuxolimab in advanced cancers. The table came from immunoSEQ multiplex PCR; TCRdb's copy has only in-frame clones and leaves some out. The sample yields about 55,000 clones, about 86% seen once. Material: CD4+ or CD8+ T cells sorted from blood, obtained in a trial of the OX40 agonist ivuxolimab. The receptors here all came from an adult with an advanced solid tumor such as melanoma, head and neck, liver or kidney cancer.

The chain uses TRBV9 and TRBJ1-2; tentative D call: TRBD1 (5 bases). V was cut by 1 base and J by 2 bases, with 9 bases left in between. Germline V gene data show CDR1 as SGDLS and CDR2 as YYNGEE. The CDR3 runs 14 residues. This chain's CDR3 is CASSVSDRNYGYTF. CDR3 DNA sequence: TGTGCCAGCAGCGTAAGCGACAGAAACTATGGCTACACCTTC.

For this clone: A junction end diverges from the germline sequence, so it may reflect a read error. V usage is TRBV7-9 and J usage is TRBJ2-3; the D gene could be TRBD1 or TRBD2 (6 bases each). Germline values: CDR1 SEHNR, CDR2 FQNEAQ (reference sequence). The CDR3 extends over 14 amino acids. In DNA form, the CDR3 reads TGTGCCAGCAGCTTTTTGGAGGGAGACAGGAGGTGGTGTTTT. Protein sequence: CASSFLEGDRRWCF.

This chain links TRBV4-1 with TRBJ2-6, with D maybe TRBD2 (7 bases). V shed 4 bases and J shed 2 bases, with 24 bases lying between them. Germline-derived CDR1 and CDR2 are MGHRA and YSYEKL. CDR3 length equals 20 residues. The chain's CDR3 is CASSPQGSSGGATGANVLTF. CDR3 coding DNA: TGCGCCAGCAGCCCTCAAGGATCTAGTGGGGGGGCCACTGGGGCCAACGTCCTGACTTTC.

This sequence joins TRBV12-5 and TRBJ1-4; the D gene is possibly TRBD1 (6 bases). Trimming removed 2 bases at V and 8 bases at J, with 12 bases between. The CDR3 length is 14 residues. The germline V gene has CDR1 LGHNT and CDR2 FRNRAP. CDR3 region: CASGLSGVGEKLFF. The CDR3 region has the DNA TGTGCTAGTGGTTTGTCAGGGGTTGGGGAAAAACTGTTTTTT. Based on the CDR3 plus reference TRBV12-5 and TRBJ1-4, the full variable domain is DARVTQTPRHKVTEMGQEVTMRCQPILGHNTVFWYRQTMMQGLELLAYFRNRAPLDDSGMPKDRFSAEMPDATLATLKIQPSEPRDSAVYFCASGLSGVGEKLFFGSGTQLSVL.

The V call is TRBV7-9, the J call TRBJ1-4, with a weak D call TRBD1 (6 bases). V was clipped by 0 bases and J by 5 bases, with 10 bases between them. The CDR3 totals 15 residues. Germline assignment: CDR1 SEHNR and CDR2 FQNEAQ (reference sequence). Here the CDR3 reads CASSLAGHLNEKLFF. The CDR3 DNA reads as TGTGCCAGCAGCTTAGCGGGACACCTGAATGAAAAACTGTTTTTT. Full variable domain (missing parts from reference TRBV7-9 and TRBJ1-4): DTGVSQNPRHKITKRGQNVTFRCDPISEHNRLYWYRQTLGQGPEFLTYFQNEAQLEKSRLLSDRFSAERPKGSFSTLEIQRTEQGDSAMYLCASSLAGHLNEKLFFGSGTQLSVL.

The chain has TRBV5-1 and TRBJ2-5, with TRBD2 matching over 7 bases. Trimming at V came to 3 bases and at J to 5 bases, leaving 10 bases not matched to a gene. CDR1 SGHRS and CDR2 YFSETQ come from the germline V gene. CDR3 length: 15 residues. For the CDR3, the DNA is TGCGCCAGCAGCTACGAGGGAGGGGTCGGGGAGACCCAGTACTTC. Its protein is CASSYEGGVGETQYF.

The chain carries TRBV10-3 and TRBJ2-7, with TRBD1 identical over 9 bases. The CDR3 spans 12 residues. Trimming cost V 7 bases and J 7 bases; bases outside gene matches: 5. Per germline, CDR1 ENHRY and CDR2 SYGVKD. CDR3 region: CAIKQGANEQYF. The CDR3 nucleotides are TGTGCCATCAAACAGGGGGCTAATGAGCAGTACTTC.

The V gene is TRBV4-1, the J gene TRBJ1-2, with 9 bases that match TRBD1. The CDR3 has 17 amino acids. After removal of 4 bases from V and 8 bases from J, the junction contained 17 bases not matched to a gene. Germline assignment: CDR1 MGHRA and CDR2 YSYEKL. CDR3 bases: TGCGCCAGCAGCCCTGAAAGAGTTTTAGGGACAGGGAGGGGCTACACCTTC. It codes for CASSPERVLGTGRGYTF.

The gene calls are TRBV27 and TRBJ2-7; 8 nucleotides match TRBD1. CDR1 is MNHEY and CDR2 is SMNVEV in the germline V gene (reference sequence). The J segment lost 3 bases and the V segment lost 5 bases, leaving 6 bases of the junction unmatched. The CDR3 loop spans 14 amino acids. The CDR3 DNA sequence: TGTGCCAGCAGTACCCTCGGACAGGGCTACGAGCAGTACTTC. Its protein is CASSTLGQGYEQYF.

The sample holds a few counts of this clone. The rearrangement uses TRBV27 and TRBJ2-3, with TRBD2 matching 7 bases. CDR1 and CDR2 (germline): MNHEY, SMNVEV (reference sequence). V trimming: 8 bases; J trimming: 5 bases; junction bases outside the gene matches: 16. This CDR3 is built from 16 residues. CDR3 coding DNA: TGTGCCAGCTCCTCCATACTAGCGACTCAGGGAGATACGCAGTATTTT. Translating gives CASSSILATQGDTQYF.

This clone was detected only a few times. The chain uses TRBV2 and TRBJ1-5, with D maybe TRBD1 (6 bases). V was trimmed by 6 bases and J by 11 bases, leaving 17 bases between them. From germline, CDR1 is SNHLY and CDR2 FYNNEI. The CDR3 totals 13 residues. CDR3 sequence (DNA): TGTGCCAGCAGCGAACAGGGTAGATGGTCCCAGCATTTT. Its translation is CASSEQGRWSQHF.

This clone has more than one count but fewer than ten. Different DNA sequences within this sample yield the same CDR3. The V and J genes are TRBV11-2 and TRBJ2-7; D unclear. The V end was cut by 1 base, the J end by 5 bases, with 3 bases between. Looked up from germline, CDR1 is SGHAT and CDR2 is FQNNGV. This CDR3 has 11 amino acids. The DNA for the CDR3 is TGTGCCAGCAGCTTAGCTCACGAGCAGTACTTC. It is translated as CASSLAHEQYF.

The chain is built from TRBV6-1 and TRBJ2-7; D gene unclear. The V and J ends lost 7 bases and 6 bases respectively, with 10 bases between them. CDR1 and CDR2 (germline): MNHNS, SASEGT. The CDR3 totals 11 residues. CDR3 in amino acids: CASTSSVEQYF. The CDR3 coding sequence is TGTGCCAGCACCTCTTCGGTCGAGCAGTACTTC.

The V and J genes are TRBV29-1 and TRBJ2-7, with TRBD1 identical over 10 bases. Germline CDR1 reads SQVTM; CDR2 reads ANQGSEA. The CDR3 is 13 amino acids. With V trimmed by 1 base and J by 4 bases, 1 base remained unmatched. The CDR3 nucleotides read TGCAGCGTTGAAGGGACAGGGGGGTACGAGCAGTACTTC. Protein product: CSVEGTGGYEQYF.